This entry features one T cell receptor beta chain sequence. Which antigen it targets is not known. Per-base qualities were not stored, and no clone one base away is much larger. The data were taken from a study of OX40 agonist ivuxolimab in advanced cancers. Regarding the complete study: Ivuxolimab, which targeted the costimulatory receptor OX40 (CD134), was an agonistic, fully human IgG2 monoclonal antibody. Intravenous ivuxolimab was administered to patients every 2 weeks at six dose levels: 0.01, 0.1, 0.3, 1.5, 3 and 10 mg/kg. Among the approximately 54 dose-escalation patients, some 19 had hepatocellular carcinoma, some 15 melanoma, 9 renal cell carcinoma and 9 head and neck cancer. The dose-escalation cohort was roughly 80% male with a mean age of approximately 59 years, ranging from roughly 20 to 80. Patients were allowed to have had prior anti-PD-1, anti-PD-L1 or anti-CTLA-4 therapy, and approximately 39% of the dose-escalation patients had been treated with checkpoint inhibitors. Partial responses occurred in three dose-escalation patients: two with cutaneous melanoma and one with hepatocellular carcinoma. The purpose of peripheral TCRbeta sequencing was to test whether ivuxolimab changed TCR sequence diversity and led to clonal T-cell expansion. The paper reports the monotherapy dose-escalation portion (N = 52 patients) of the phase I ivuxolimab trial. Here is what the overall study found, with its caveats: Antigen specificity was not determined for the clonally expanded peripheral T cells. Low levels of normalized T-cell clonal expansion were also seen in some nonresponding patients. After ivuxolimab, CD8+ T cells had more expanded clones than CD4+ T cells on average. Clonal expansion of both CD4+ and CD8+ blood T cells was observed from baseline to week 6 at doses 0.1 to 3.0 mg/kg. In the 0.1-3.0 mg/kg groups, partial responders were among the patients with the lowest normalized peripheral clonal expansion, particularly in CD8+ T cells.

V is pared back by 4 bases and J by 0 bases, with 2 bases lying between the germline termini. Reading from cysteine to phenylalanine, the CDR3 counts 13 amino acids. The read is trimmed to its CDR3 DNA, 39 bases read in frame from base 1. Based on the germline V gene, the CDR1 and CDR2 sequences are SGDLS and YYNGEE. To sequence the TCRbeta CDR3 region, genomic DNA was isolated from the sorted cells. TCRbeta CDR3 regions were sequenced using the immunoSEQ Assay. Held by TCRdb, this immuneACCESS table contains in-frame sequences only and omits some clones. Under half of the omission traces to an unresolved V gene where checked; the cause of the rest is unknown. Here the sample has 15,000 to 20,000 clones; about 81% occur a single time. The top ten constitute approximately 15% of the sample. The trial excluded patients who had a history of autoimmune disease or were on systemic immunosuppression. Peripheral blood for TCR sequencing was drawn from every dose cohort at baseline, at cycle 4 day 1 and at cycle 7 day 1. The samples were taken from a phase I, first-in-human, multicenter, open-label dose-escalation trial of ivuxolimab. Adults with locally advanced or metastatic melanoma, renal cell carcinoma, hepatocellular carcinoma or head and neck squamous cell carcinoma were enrolled in the trial. Before TCR sequencing, CD4+ and CD8+ T cells were separately sorted from peripheral blood.

This receptor chain uses TRBV9 and TRBJ2-6, with no confidently assigned D gene. This clonotype was obtained from an adult with an advanced solid tumor such as melanoma, head and neck, liver or kidney cancer. The sequences come from CD4+ or CD8+ T cells sorted from blood, collected in a trial of the OX40 agonist ivuxolimab. The CDR3 is CASSRSGANVLTF. The DNA sequence is as follows: TGTGCCAGCAGCCGCTCTGGGGCCAACGTCCTGACTTTC.